This section outlines one TCR beta chain sequence together with its context. Its antigen is undetermined. Trimming took 5 bases from V and 7 from J; bases not matched to a gene: 10. CDR3 length: 14 residues. Germline lookup yields CDR1 SGHRS and CDR2 YFSETQ. This entry belongs to a study of cytomegalovirus exposure and HLA in healthy donors. Points from the study as a whole: In a later analysis, specific HLA alleles were associated with approximately 16,000 TCR beta sequences at a 0.05 false discovery rate. Analysis performed later showed TCR beta chains linked to HLA being more clonally expanded than equally common others. According to a later analysis, most TCR beta chains associated with CMV appeared HLA-restricted.

PCR amplification relied on 60 Vbeta primers (plus 13 Jbeta primers). The method was immunoSEQ multiplex PCR; TCRdb's version includes in-frame clones alone and lacks a portion of them. Among just over 150,000 clones listed, about three quarters were seen once. The chain joins TRBV5-1 to TRBJ2-5, with 8 bases matching TRBD2. The receptor's source is a woman aged 40 to 55 in good health and CMV-seronegative. What was sequenced was PBMCs. Written as DNA, the CDR3 is TGCGCCAGCAGTGACGGGGGGGCCCTTGGGACCCAGTACTTC. Its translation: CASSDGGALGTQYF.